This is a list of T cell receptor beta chains from one sample in a study of CD8+ T cells in alopecia areata. Generated by immunoSEQ multiplex PCR, the TCRdb table keeps only in-frame clones and is missing some. The data contain 150,000 to 200,000 clones, more than 50% of them singletons. The source material was CD4+ T cells sorted from blood, sampled at week 24, from a patient treated with tofacitinib. The receptors originated from a human donor with alopecia areata. CDR3s include the opening cysteine and the closing phenylalanine or tryptophan. D genes are given only for firm matches. Not every row has a clone size; where given, it reads once, few, many or a size class.

clone_size	v_call	j_call	d_call	cdr3_nt	cdr3_aa
.	TRBV5-1	TRBJ1-1	.	TGCGCCAGCAGCTTGACGAGGATGAACACTGAAGCTTTCTTT	CASSLTRMNTEAFF
once	TRBV19	TRBJ1-5	TRBD1	TGTGCCAGTAGTACGGGCACAGGGGCTGCAGGCAATCAGCCCCAGCATTTT	CASSTGTGAAGNQPQHF
.	TRBV6-4	TRBJ2-3	TRBD2	TGTGCCAGCAGTGACTCGACTAGCGGGGGGGCAGATACGCAGTATTTT	CASSDSTSGGADTQYF
few	TRBV14	TRBJ2-3	.	TGTGCCAGCAGCCAATTCAGGGGAGATACGCAGTATTTT	CASSQFRGDTQYF
.	TRBV11-2	TRBJ1-2	TRBD1	TGTGCCAGCAGCCGAGGGACAGGGGGCAACTATGGCTACACCTTC	CASSRGTGGNYGYTF
.	TRBV6-5	TRBJ1-6	TRBD1	TGTGCCAGCAGTTACTCAACAGGGGATTCACCCCTCCACTTT	CASSYSTGDSPLHF
once	TRBV27	TRBJ1-5	.	TGTGCCAGCAGTTTTAGGAGTGAACAGCCCCAGCATTTT	CASSFRSEQPQHF
.	TRBV11-2	TRBJ1-1	TRBD1	TGTGCCAGCAGCAAGGGACAGGGATTGACTGAAGCTTTCTTT	CASSKGQGLTEAFF
.	TRBV5-6	TRBJ1-5	.	TGTGCCAGCAGCTTGGGTAGTTTCCCCAATCAGCCCCAGCATTTT	CASSLGSFPNQPQHF
.	TRBV5-6	TRBJ1-2	.	TGTGCCAGCAGCTTAAACCTGGAGGGGGGGCCCTACTATGGCTACACCTTC	CASSLNLEGGPYYGYTF
.	TRBV30	TRBJ1-3	.	TGTGCCTGGAGTTTAGGTCCTGGAAACACCATATATTTT	CAWSLGPGNTIYF
few	TRBV30	TRBJ2-5	TRBD1	TGTGCCGGGAACAGGGGGCGCACAGAGACCCAGTACTTC	CAGNRGRTETQYF
.	TRBV30	TRBJ2-5	TRBD1	TGTGCCTGGAGTGCTCTATCGACAGGGCGCGGGGAGACCCAGTACTTC	CAWSALSTGRGETQYF
.	TRBV30	TRBJ2-7	TRBD1	TGTGCCTGGAGTGTACTTGGGACAGCGTCCTACGAGCAGTACTTC	CAWSVLGTASYEQYF
.	TRBV9	TRBJ1-2	.	TGTGCCAGCAGCGTAGGATTGGGGGGGCCCTATGGCTACACCTTC	CASSVGLGGPYGYTF
.	TRBV29-1	TRBJ1-1	.	TGCAGCGTTGCGTTACAGGCCGTGGACACTGAAGCTTTCTTT	CSVALQAVDTEAFF
.	TRBV6-5	TRBJ1-6	.	TGTGCCAGCAGTTACAGGGTTGCTTCACCCCTCCACTTT	CASSYRVASPLHF
.	TRBV29-1	TRBJ2-5	.	TGCAGCGTTGGTGGGGTCCAAGAGACCCAGTACTTC	CSVGGVQETQYF
.	TRBV30	TRBJ1-2	.	TGTGCCTGGAGTTCTAAGGATTATGGCTACACCTTC	CAWSSKDYGYTF
few	TRBV25-1	TRBJ2-7	TRBD2	TGTGCCAGCAGAGAACTAGCGGGGGTCGGAGAGCAGTACTTC	CASRELAGVGEQYF
.	TRBV30	TRBJ1-1	TRBD1	TGTGCCTGGAGCCACCAAACAGGGGGGACTGAAGCTTTCTTT	CAWSHQTGGTEAFF
few	TRBV5-6	TRBJ1-2	TRBD1	TGTGCCAGCAGCTCACCCGGGACAGCCTATGGCTACACCTTC	CASSSPGTAYGYTF